A selection of T cell receptor beta chains follows, all from one sample in a study of T cell clonotyping in hematopoietic cell transplantation. Using immunoSEQ multiplex PCR, the repertoire was profiled, and TCRdb retains in-frame clones only, with some absent. The sample carries tens of thousands of clones, 95% recorded once. The sequences come from peripheral blood mononuclear cells, collected before stem cell transplant. These receptors were collected from a man aged 35-49 years with chronic myeloid leukemia. Some clones in this sample may be carry-over from other donors' samples. Both conserved end residues are part of each CDR3. Each record gives: V gene, CDR3 length, J gene, CDR3 protein.

V: TRBV5-1; length: 16; J: TRBJ2-1; CDR3: CASSLGAGQAYNEQFF
V: TRBV4-3; length: 14; J: TRBJ2-3; CDR3: CASSRTSGADTQYF
V: TRBV5-6; length: 14; J: TRBJ2-7; CDR3: CASSSGRGRYEQYF
V: TRBV6-5; length: 14; J: TRBJ2-7; CDR3: CASSYGTGFREQYF
V: TRBV7-6; length: 13; J: TRBJ2-7; CDR3: CASSLGPPEEQYF
V: TRBV5-6; length: 15; J: TRBJ2-5; CDR3: CASSLETGLGETQYF
V: TRBV19; length: 15; J: TRBJ1-5; CDR3: CASSSGDSSNQPQHF
V: TRBV30; length: 15; J: TRBJ1-6; CDR3: CAWARGESSNSPLHF
V: TRBV29-1; length: 15; J: TRBJ2-7; CDR3: CSVEDYRGFENEQYF
V: TRBV6-1; length: 14; J: TRBJ2-7; CDR3: CASGLDRSSYEQYF
V: TRBV29-1; length: 15; J: TRBJ1-2; CDR3: CSAGDQGPLNYGYTF
V: TRBV10-1; length: 17; J: TRBJ2-1; CDR3: CATFGLAPHYSYNEQFF
V: TRBV18; length: 14; J: TRBJ2-5; CDR3: CASSPERIQETQYF
V: TRBV7-3; length: 19; J: TRBJ2-1; CDR3: CASSFPGTSGGAIYNEQFF
V: TRBV2; length: 14; J: TRBJ1-5; CDR3: CASSGRAGYQPQHF
V: TRBV28; length: 14; J: TRBJ1-4; CDR3: CASSLGRSNEKLFF
V: TRBV6-5; length: 14; J: TRBJ1-1; CDR3: CASSQGRANTEAFF
V: TRBV11-1; length: 12; J: TRBJ2-3; CDR3: CASSLAGLEQYF
V: TRBV5-5; length: 13; J: TRBJ2-3; CDR3: CASSLDFTDTQYF
V: TRBV28; length: 13; J: TRBJ2-7; CDR3: CASRYSLNYEQYF
V: TRBV7-2; length: 13; J: TRBJ1-2; CDR3: CASSGRQGGGYTF
V: TRBV5-1; length: 14; J: TRBJ2-5; CDR3: CASSLGQPEETQYF
V: TRBV6-1; length: 14; J: TRBJ1-6; CDR3: CASSWDRNNSPLHF
V: TRBV10-3; length: 15; J: TRBJ2-5; CDR3: CAISDGRGGQETQYF
V: TRBV5-1; length: 17; J: TRBJ1-6; CDR3: CASSLDRQPDYNSPLHF
V: TRBV6-5; length: 13; J: TRBJ1-6; CDR3: CATHYEWNSPLHF
V: TRBV11-2; length: 16; J: TRBJ2-3; CDR3: CASSVIAGSGTDTQYF
V: TRBV6-5; length: 14; J: TRBJ1-1; CDR3: CASRPDRVDTEAFF
V: TRBV28; length: 15; J: TRBJ2-2; CDR3: CASSPLEHHTGELFF
V: TRBV29-1; length: 14; J: TRBJ2-2; CDR3: CSVFGGANTGELFF
V: TRBV9; length: 14; J: TRBJ1-5; CDR3: CASSVGSGNQPQHF
V: TRBV28; length: 14; J: TRBJ1-2; CDR3: CASSSGQGVFGYTF
V: TRBV11-1; length: 14; J: TRBJ1-1; CDR3: CASSLLLQDTEAFF
V: TRBV28; length: 17; J: TRBJ1-4; CDR3: CASSHSILQGSGEKLFF
V: TRBV30; length: 14; J: TRBJ1-2; CDR3: CAWSLGEVPYGYTF
V: TRBV5-1; length: 14; J: TRBJ2-3; CDR3: CASSLVSLTDTQYF
V: TRBV6-5; length: 14; J: TRBJ2-7; CDR3: CASSSRPTGYEQYF
V: TRBV29-1; length: 13; J: TRBJ1-5; CDR3: CSAEGGPGQPQHF
V: TRBV6-5; length: 11; J: TRBJ2-3; CDR3: CASSYKATQYF
V: TRBV19; length: 11; J: TRBJ2-1; CDR3: CASSATIEQFF
V: TRBV5-1; length: 12; J: TRBJ1-1; CDR3: CASSMKGDGAFF
V: TRBV27; length: 15; J: TRBJ1-2; CDR3: CASREGQPSSYGYTF
V: TRBV30; length: 15; J: TRBJ1-1; CDR3: CAWVLIRWGNTEAFF
V: TRBV6-4; length: 9; J: TRBJ2-7; CDR3: CASSGNFFF
V: TRBV10-3; length: 19; J: TRBJ2-5; CDR3: CAISEPRPGILAAQETQYF
V: TRBV28; length: 13; J: TRBJ2-7; CDR3: CASSLTQTYEQYF
V: TRBV30; length: 15; J: TRBJ1-5; CDR3: CAWSVQKGGGQPQHF
V: TRBV7-2; length: 15; J: TRBJ1-5; CDR3: CASSRTASSNQPQHF
V: TRBV4-3; length: 13; J: TRBJ1-3; CDR3: CASSQDPGDTIYF
V: TRBV2; length: 13; J: TRBJ2-7; CDR3: CASTPNRGNEQYF
V: TRBV7-6; length: 16; J: TRBJ2-7; CDR3: CASSLAAGTSSEEQYF
V: TRBV18; length: 15; J: TRBJ2-2; CDR3: CASSPRDANTGELFF
V: TRBV19; length: 15; J: TRBJ2-3; CDR3: CASSMRTVAGDTQYF
V: TRBV2; length: 14; J: TRBJ1-1; CDR3: CASSRPLRRTEAFF